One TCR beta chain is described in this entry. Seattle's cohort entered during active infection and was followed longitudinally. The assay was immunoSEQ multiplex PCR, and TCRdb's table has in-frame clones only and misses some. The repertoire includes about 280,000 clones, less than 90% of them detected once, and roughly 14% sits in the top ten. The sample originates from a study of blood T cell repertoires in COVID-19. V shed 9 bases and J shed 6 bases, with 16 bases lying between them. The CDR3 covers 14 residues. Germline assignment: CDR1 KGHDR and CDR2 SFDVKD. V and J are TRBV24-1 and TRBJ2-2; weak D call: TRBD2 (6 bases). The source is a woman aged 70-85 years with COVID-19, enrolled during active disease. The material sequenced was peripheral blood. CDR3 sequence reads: CATGRRGFPGELFF. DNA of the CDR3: TGTGCCACCGGCCGACGGGGGTTCCCCGGGGAGCTGTTTTTT.